This T cell receptor (beta chain) was sequenced for a study of T-cell reconstitution after alpha-beta-depleted transplantation in children. Study results and caveats: The authors attributed T-cell counts and diversity one year after transplant mostly to newly produced T cells. Several hundred expanded graft clones reportedly supplied alpha-beta T cells about two months after transplant.

The CDR3 has 15 amino acids. Deletions cut 5 bases from V and 9 bases from J, with 20 bases between. Construction of the TCRbeta library involved unique molecular identifiers. TCRdb reprocessed the PCR reads via MiXCR and lists one record per CDR3 protein. The table shows approximately 230,000 distinct CDR3 sequences, with approximately 24% occurring only once. With regard to this clonotype: The target antigen is unknown.

The chain carries TRBV12-3 or TRBV12-4 and TRBJ2-1, with D perhaps TRBD1 (5 bases). This specimen was PBMCs, mostly from graft donor cells, taken 360 days after TCRalphabeta/CD19-depleted stem cell transplant. The clonotype comes from a female patient aged 2-15 years who had a stem cell transplant for congenital amegakaryocytic thrombocytopenia, so the T cells may come from the graft donor. Here the CDR3 DNA reads TGTGCCAGCAGTCCCCGGCAGGGCCTCCTCGGTGAGCAGTTCTTC. It specifies CASSPRQGLLGEQFF.